This TCR beta chain stems from a study of cytomegalovirus exposure and HLA in healthy donors. Regarding the study as a whole: The majority of TCR sequences were rare, yet some public TCRs appeared in many donors. With high specificity and sensitivity, the classifier reportedly diagnosed cytomegalovirus status.

Details on this clone: Its target is unknown.

Produced via immunoSEQ multiplex PCR; TCRdb's table is partial and in-frame only. Of more than 250,000 clones in the sample, 80% to 90% were seen once. Specimen: PBMCs. The TCR originated in a woman under 30 in good health and CMV-seronegative.

This CDR3 is CASSETGTGGEQYF. CDR3 in DNA: TGTGCCAGCAGCGAAACCGGGACAGGAGGCGAGCAGTACTTC. The rearrangement joins TRBV9 to TRBJ2-7; TRBD1 matches at 8 bases. Germline assignment: CDR1 SGDLS and CDR2 YYNGEE. With 3 bases clipped from V and 6 bases from J, the junction kept 8 bases outside the gene matches. The CDR3 loop spans 14 amino acids.